This TCR beta chain was captured by sequencing in a study of cytomegalovirus exposure and HLA in healthy donors. With 60 Vbeta and 13 Jbeta primers, the PCR was carried out. Profiled with immunoSEQ multiplex PCR; TCRdb holds only in-frame clones, not every one. The table shows over 150,000 clones, with roughly 67% occurring only once. A few counts support this clone. The V gene lost 7 bases and the J gene lost 7 bases, with 16 bases spanning the gap. Germline values: CDR1 MNHEY, CDR2 SVGAGI. The CDR3 is 13 residues long. Sequencing was performed on PBMCs. The TCR comes from a woman younger than 30 in good health and CMV-seropositive. The chain links TRBV6-5 to TRBJ1-2; a possible D gene is TRBD1 (5 bases). CDR3 nucleotide sequence: TGTGCCAGCAAAGCACCAGGGTTCGGTGGCTACACCTTC. Translating it yields CASKAPGFGGYTF.